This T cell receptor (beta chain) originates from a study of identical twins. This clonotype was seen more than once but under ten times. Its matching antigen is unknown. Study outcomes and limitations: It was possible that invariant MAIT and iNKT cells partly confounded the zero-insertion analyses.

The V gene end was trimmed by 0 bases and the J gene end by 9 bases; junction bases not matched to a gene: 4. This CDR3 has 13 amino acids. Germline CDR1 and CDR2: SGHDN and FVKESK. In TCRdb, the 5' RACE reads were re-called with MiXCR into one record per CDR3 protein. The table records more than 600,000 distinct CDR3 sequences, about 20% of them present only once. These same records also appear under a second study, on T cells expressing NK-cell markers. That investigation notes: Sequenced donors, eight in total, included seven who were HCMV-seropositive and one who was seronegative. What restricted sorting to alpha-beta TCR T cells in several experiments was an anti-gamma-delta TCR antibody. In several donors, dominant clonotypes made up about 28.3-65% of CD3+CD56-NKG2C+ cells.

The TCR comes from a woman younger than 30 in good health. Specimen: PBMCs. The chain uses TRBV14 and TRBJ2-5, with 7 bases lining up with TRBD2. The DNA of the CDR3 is TGTGCCAGCAGCCAAGACAGAGCGGGATCCCAGTACTTC. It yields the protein CASSQDRAGSQYF. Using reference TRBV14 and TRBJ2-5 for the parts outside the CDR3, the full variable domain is EAGVTQFPSHSVIEKGQTVTLRCDPISGHDNLYWYRRVMGKEIKFLLHFVKESKQDESGMPNNRFLAERTGGTYSTLKVQPAELEDSGVYFCASSQDRAGSQYFGPGTRLLVL.